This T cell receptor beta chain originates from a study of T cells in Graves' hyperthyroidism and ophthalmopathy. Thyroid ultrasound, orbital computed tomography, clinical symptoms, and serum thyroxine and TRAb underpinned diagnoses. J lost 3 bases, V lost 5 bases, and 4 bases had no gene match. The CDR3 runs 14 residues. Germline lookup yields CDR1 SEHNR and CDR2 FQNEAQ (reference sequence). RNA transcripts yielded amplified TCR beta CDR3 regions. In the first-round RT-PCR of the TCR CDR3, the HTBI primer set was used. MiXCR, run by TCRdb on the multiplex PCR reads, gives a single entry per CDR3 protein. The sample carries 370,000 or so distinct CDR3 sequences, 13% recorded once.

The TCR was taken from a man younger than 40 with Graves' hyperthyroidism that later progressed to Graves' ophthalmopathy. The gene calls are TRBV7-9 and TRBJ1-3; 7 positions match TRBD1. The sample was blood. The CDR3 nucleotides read TGTGCCAGCAGCGAAGACAGGGATGGAAACACCATATATTTT. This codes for CASSEDRDGNTIYF.